This TCR beta chain was captured by sequencing in a study of T-cell reconstitution after alpha-beta-depleted transplantation in children. A library of TCRbeta sequences, prepared with unique molecular identifiers, was generated. TCRdb analysed the PCR reads with MiXCR anew, one entry per CDR3 protein. The sample holds about 610,000 distinct CDR3 sequences; roughly a tenth are singletons and the top ten take 4% to 5%. This CDR3 region has 15 residues. Trimming pared 5 bases from V and 0 bases from J, leaving 11 bases between. CDR1 SGHTA and CDR2 FQGTGA come from the germline V gene. The specimen comprised PBMCs from the stem cell graft donor, sampled from the stem cell graft. The rearrangement links TRBV7-3 to TRBJ2-1; possible D gene TRBD2, 6 bases. This receptor was obtained from a human donor who donated a stem cell graft to a child with acute myeloid leukemia. CDR3 protein: CASSRAGNSYNEQFF. As DNA, the CDR3 is TGTGCCAGCAGCCGAGCGGGTAACTCCTACAATGAGCAGTTCTTC.